The clone carrying this TCR beta chain was found a few times. Its antigen is not known. Alloreactive TCRbeta sequences came from sequencing proliferating CFSE-low cells in the MLR. The data are from a study of T cell clones after liver transplantation. The CDR3 runs 15 residues. Germline-derived CDR1 and CDR2 are LNHDA and SQIVND (reference sequence). V lost 1 base to trimming and J lost 4 bases, with 14 bases between them. Measured with immunoSEQ multiplex PCR; TCRdb has only the in-frame clones, and not every one. The data show fewer than 1,500 clones, over 25% seen once. Sequencing used CD8+ T cells from PBMCs cultured with third-party cells. V gene TRBV19 combines with J gene TRBJ2-7, with no clear D. The source is a human patient who received a liver transplant. Some T cells may have originated in the graft donor. The CDR3 region has the DNA TGTGCCAGTAGTATAGGCGGCGGACCCCTGTACGAGCAGTACTTC. This sequence encodes CASSIGGGPLYEQYF. Together with reference TRBV19 and TRBJ2-7, the CDR3 gives the full variable domain: DGGITQSPKYLFRKEGQNVTLSCEQNLNHDAMYWYRQDPGQGLRLIYYSQIVNDFQKGDIAEGYSVSREKKESFPLTVTSAQKNPTAFYLCASSIGGGPLYEQYFGPGTRLTVT.